Sequencing of this T cell receptor beta chain was carried out in a study of regulatory T cells in long-lasting Graves disease. As concerns this clonotype: A much larger clone is a single base away; this may be a read error.

Noted time point: newly diagnosed GD, antithyroid drugs for less than 3 months. The authors made the TCR library using RNA they extracted from PBMCs. This CDR3 spans 14 amino acids. Building of the TCR beta libraries involved iRepertoire HTBI primers and Arm-PCR of CDR3 regions. A single record per CDR3 protein comes from TCRdb applying MiXCR to the multiplex PCR reads. This sample carries hundreds of thousands of distinct CDR3 sequences, 16% of them seen once, and the ten largest clones take around a sixth. These data also formed part of another study, on T cells in Graves' hyperthyroidism and ophthalmopathy.

The sequenced sample was peripheral blood mononuclear cells (PBMCs), obtained at new diagnosis, from a patient treated with antithyroid drugs. The sequence derives from a woman under 40 with Graves disease. The gene calls are TRBV12-3 or TRBV12-4 and TRBJ2-4, with a tentative D call TRBD1 (6 bases). The assigned J gene may be wrong: the sequence end matches TRBJ2-1 better. CDR3 in amino acids: CASSELGQGNEQFF. The CDR3 region has the DNA TGTGCCAGCAGTGAGTTAGGGCAGGGGAATGAGCAGTTCTTC.